What follows describes a single T cell receptor (beta chain). Its antigen remains unidentified. This specimen belongs to a study of cytomegalovirus exposure and HLA in healthy donors. Findings and limits, study-wide: TRBV6-2, TRBV6-3 and some other V segments were excluded as indistinguishable. Common viral pathogens were later found to be apparently linked to several of the most significant clusters.

The V segment lost 5 bases and the J segment 7 bases; nucleotides outside the gene matches: 11. The CDR3 is made up of 16 amino acids. Per the germline V gene, CDR1 is SEHNR and CDR2 is FQNEAQ (reference sequence). PCR amplification relied on 60 Vbeta primers (plus 13 Jbeta primers). Study processing details: Later, about 80 million unique TCR beta chains were counted in an analysis, and some 9.9 million of them were shared. TCRdb keeps only in-frame clones here, not all; method: immunoSEQ multiplex PCR. V, J and clone size are taken as reported in that table, and D and trimming were inferred from the DNA itself. This sample has approximately 160,000 clones, with around 68% found just once. The donors gave bone marrow, and they were healthy.

The sequenced material came from PBMCs. The chain couples TRBV7-9 to TRBJ1-6; 7 bases align to TRBD1. This TCR came from a man over 45 in good health and CMV-seronegative. The CDR3: CASSDPTGMGNSPLHF. The CDR3 DNA sequence: TGTGCCAGCAGCGACCCGACAGGGATGGGAAATTCACCCCTCCACTTT.